The 19 T cell receptor beta chains in this list originate from one sample, sequenced in a study of T cells after somatic rescue of genetic block. Method: immunoSEQ multiplex PCR; TCRdb's copy keeps in-frame clones and lacks some. Of about 67,000 clones listed, approximately 90% are singletons. Sequencing was done on a sample of peripheral blood mononuclear cells (PBMCs). Receptors were obtained from a man aged 40-49 years.

The chain uses TRBV7-2 and TRBJ2-3; the D gene is possibly TRBD1 (5 bases). This CDR3 spans 16 amino acids. Germline CDR1 is SGHTA and CDR2 is FQGNSA. Trimming removed 7 bases from V and 3 bases from J, with 20 bases in between. The CDR3 loop reads CASTVLQGFKTDTQYF. The CDR3 DNA follows: TGTGCCAGCACCGTCCTTCAGGGTTTCAAGACAGATACGCAGTATTTT.

This clone was counted a single time. V usage is TRBV2 and J usage is TRBJ1-4, with a possible D match to TRBD1 (5 bases). Trimming took 5 bases from V and 5 from J, leaving 18 bases between them. This CDR3 is built from 16 residues. The germline V gene encodes CDR1 SNHLY and CDR2 FYNNEI. CDR3 loop: CASSPERGRVNEKLFF. CDR3 DNA: TGTGCCAGCAGTCCTGAAAGGGGCAGGGTAAATGAAAAACTGTTTTTT.

The J gene is TRBJ2-1, the V gene TRBV30; D not certain. The CDR3 sequence is 14 residues long. Germline V gene lookup returns CDR1 GTSNPN and CDR2 SVGIG (reference sequence). Deletions cut 3 bases from V and 6 bases from J, with 15 bases between. This chain's CDR3 is CAWSWAGVGNEQFF. Here the CDR3 DNA reads TGTGCCTGGAGCTGGGCAGGTGTGGGCAATGAGCAGTTCTTC.

J is TRBJ2-1 and V is TRBV7-8, with 9 nucleotides matching TRBD1. This CDR3 is 15 amino acids long. The germline V gene encodes CDR1 SGHVS and CDR2 FQNEAQ. The J segment lost 0 bases and the V segment lost 6 bases, leaving 3 bases of the junction unmatched. CDR3 nucleotides: TGTGCCAGCAGTCAGGACAGGGGCTCCTACAATGAGCAGTTCTTC. This encodes CASSQDRGSYNEQFF.

The chain recombines TRBV11-3 with TRBJ2-3; D is unclear. The CDR3 runs to 13 residues. The V gene lost 5 bases and the J gene lost 5 bases, with 11 bases spanning the gap. Germline CDR1 and CDR2: SGHNT and YENEEA. The CDR3 DNA sequence: TGTGCCAGCAGCCGTGACCAGGAAGATACGCAGTATTTT. Translated, it gives CASSRDQEDTQYF.

This chain uses TRBV5-1 with TRBJ2-1; 9 nucleotides match TRBD2. Germline V lookup: CDR1 SGHRS, CDR2 YFSETQ. The V and J ends lost 3 bases and 8 bases, in that order; junction bases with no gene match: 9. The CDR3 totals 15 residues. The CDR3: CASSSASGMWYEQFF. CDR3 DNA sequence: TGCGCCAGCAGCTCTGCTAGCGGGATGTGGTATGAGCAGTTCTTC.

This chain joins TRBV19 and TRBJ2-7, with D tentatively TRBD1 or TRBD2 (5 bases each). CDR1 LNHDA and CDR2 SQIVND come from the germline V gene (reference sequence). The CDR3 totals 15 residues. Trimming cost V 2 bases and J 5 bases, with 16 bases left between them. The CDR3 loop reads CASSISGPRAHEQYF. Written as DNA, the CDR3 is TGTGCCAGTAGTATATCGGGACCGAGAGCCCACGAGCAGTACTTC.

The chain has TRBV5-5 and TRBJ2-1; possible D gene TRBD1, 5 bases. The CDR3 is 15 residues long. V lost 4 bases and J 0 bases, leaving 11 bases between the germline ends. The germline gives CDR1 SGHKS, CDR2 YYEKEE (reference sequence). DNA of the CDR3: TGTGCCAGCAGCGCCAGACAGAGCTCCTACAATGAGCAGTTCTTC. Residues: CASSARQSSYNEQFF.

The chain has TRBV4-1 and TRBJ2-7; TRBD2 agrees at 8 bases. The CDR3 length is 14 residues. Trimming took 1 base from V and 7 from J; bases not matched to a gene: 6. Germline CDR1 and CDR2: MGHRA and YSYEKL. DNA for the CDR3: TGCGCCAGCAGCCAAGCCCGGGGGGGGCTTGAGCAGTACTTC. Encoded protein: CASSQARGGLEQYF.

CDR3 coding DNA: TGTGCCAGCAGTGACCACAGAAAAACGCAGTACTTC. This sequence encodes CASSDHRKTQYF. The chain combines TRBV2 with TRBJ2-7; D gene unclear. V shed 3 bases and J shed 9 bases, with 12 bases lying between them. Germline CDR1 reads SNHLY; CDR2 reads FYNNEI. The CDR3 is 12 residues long.

The J gene is TRBJ1-1, the V gene TRBV5-1, with 7 bases that match TRBD1. Losses at the gene ends were 4 bases for V and 8 bases for J; bases not matched to a gene: 8. CDR1 and CDR2 (germline): SGHRS, YFSETQ. CDR3 size: 13 residues. The CDR3 loop is CASSVSVGQEAFF. The DNA for the CDR3 is TGCGCCAGCAGCGTTTCCGTGGGACAGGAAGCTTTCTTT. Drawing the rest from reference TRBV5-1 and TRBJ1-1, the complete variable domain is KAGVTQTPRYLIKTRGQQVTLSCSPISGHRSVSWYQQTPGQGLQFLFEYFSETQRNKGNFPGRFSGRQFSNSRSEMNVSTLELGDSALYLCASSVSVGQEAFFGQGTRLTVV.

V usage is TRBV6-1 and J usage is TRBJ2-1, with D possibly being TRBD1 (5 bases). Trimming shortened V by 6 bases and J by 7 bases, and 7 bases separated the two germline ends. The CDR3 covers 11 residues. Germline loops: CDR1 MNHNS, CDR2 SASEGT. CDR3: CASSRQNEQFF. For the CDR3, the DNA is TGTGCCAGCAGCCGACAGAATGAGCAGTTCTTC.

J is TRBJ1-5 and V is TRBV15; D is unclear. The V gene lost 6 bases and the J gene lost 3 bases, with 15 bases spanning the gap. The CDR3 has 15 amino acids. The germline V gene has CDR1 LNHNV and CDR2 YYDKDF (reference sequence). The CDR3, as DNA: TGTGCCACCAGTCTGAGGGCAGGCTCCAATCAGCCCCAGCATTTT. Its translation: CATSLRAGSNQPQHF.

A single count supports this clone. This chain connects TRBV19 to TRBJ2-7; TRBD1 matches 9 bases. The trim removed 6 bases at V and 2 bases at J, leaving 2 bases unmatched. Per germline, CDR1 LNHDA and CDR2 SQIVND (reference sequence). The CDR3 is made up of 13 amino acids. CDR3 DNA sequence: TGTGCCAGTAGCCGACAGGGGGCCTACGAGCAGTACTTC. This encodes CASSRQGAYEQYF.

The V call is TRBV27, the J call TRBJ1-5; TRBD1 might be the D (5 bases). Germline-derived CDR1 and CDR2 are MNHEY and SMNVEV (reference sequence). CDR3 length: 17 amino acids. Trimming shortened V by 10 bases and J by 4 bases, and 26 bases separated the two germline ends. CDR3 DNA: TGTGCCACCAAGGGGTATGAGATTTGGGGACGGAATCAGCCCCAGCATTTT. Its translation: CATKGYEIWGRNQPQHF.

The rearrangement joins TRBV5-3 to TRBJ2-7; D remains unclear. TRBV5-3 belongs to the ORF category, with a function that is uncertain. The V end was cut by 6 bases, the J end by 0 bases, with 16 bases between. This CDR3 contains 15 residues. As DNA, the CDR3 is TGTGCCAGAATTCAAGGGCCTTACCCCTCCTACGAGCAGTACTTC. Encoded protein: CARIQGPYPSYEQYF.

The V and J genes are TRBV6-6 and TRBJ1-1; tentatively, D is TRBD1 (5 bases). V was pared by 2 bases and J by 1 base, with 11 bases between. Germline CDR1 MNHNY, CDR2 SVGAGI (reference sequence). The CDR3 spans 15 residues. The CDR3 is CASSYQTVKNTEAFF. The CDR3 region has the DNA TGTGCCAGCAGTTACCAGACAGTTAAGAACACTGAAGCTTTCTTT.

Here the CDR3 reads CASSDTSGRVGETQYF. In nucleotides, the CDR3 is TGTGCCAGCAGCGATACTAGCGGGAGGGTGGGAGAGACCCAGTACTTC. The chain couples TRBV5-4 to TRBJ2-5; 13 nucleotides line up with TRBD2. Trimming cost V 4 bases and J 4 bases; bases outside gene matches: 7. Germline values: CDR1 SGHNT, CDR2 YYREEE (reference sequence). The CDR3 extends over 16 amino acids. The complete variable domain, with remaining parts taken from reference TRBV5-4 and TRBJ2-5, reads ETGVTQSPTHLIKTRGQQVTLRCSSQSGHNTVSWYQQALGQGPQFIFQYYREEENGRGNFPPRFSGLQFPNYSSELNVNALELDDSALYLCASSDTSGRVGETQYFGPGTRLLVL.

The count of this clone is one. The V call is TRBV2, the J call TRBJ1-1; 8 bases fit TRBD1. Per germline, CDR1 SNHLY and CDR2 FYNNEI. The CDR3 has 15 amino acids. V shed 5 bases, J shed 4 bases, and the junction held 9 bases outside the gene matches. CDR3 sequence (DNA): TGTGCCAGCAGTCTTTTTCCAACAGGGGGCACTGAAGCTTTCTTT. Encoded protein: CASSLFPTGGTEAFF.